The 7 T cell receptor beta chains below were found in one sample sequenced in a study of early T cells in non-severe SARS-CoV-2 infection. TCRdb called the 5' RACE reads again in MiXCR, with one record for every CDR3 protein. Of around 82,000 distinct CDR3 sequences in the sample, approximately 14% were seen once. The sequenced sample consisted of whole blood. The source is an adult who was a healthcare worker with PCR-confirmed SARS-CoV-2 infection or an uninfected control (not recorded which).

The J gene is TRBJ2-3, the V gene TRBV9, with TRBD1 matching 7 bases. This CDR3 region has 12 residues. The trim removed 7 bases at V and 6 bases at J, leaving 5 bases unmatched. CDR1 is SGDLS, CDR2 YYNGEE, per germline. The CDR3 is CASGTGADTQYF. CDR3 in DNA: TGTGCCAGCGGCACAGGGGCGGATACGCAGTATTTT.

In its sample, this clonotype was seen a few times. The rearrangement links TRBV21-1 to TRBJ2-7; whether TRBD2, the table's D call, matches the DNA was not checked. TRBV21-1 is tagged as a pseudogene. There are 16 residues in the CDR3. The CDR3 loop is CASSRGVGDHSYEQYV. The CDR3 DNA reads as TGTGCCAGCAGCCGGGGAGTCGGCGATCACTCCTACGAGCAGTACGTC.

CDR3 DNA sequence: TGTGCCAGCAGTGAACAGGGGGCCGTTGGCAAGGAGGGCTACACCTTC. Amino acid sequence: CASSEQGAVGKEGYTF. The chain employs TRBV2 and TRBJ1-2; 8 nucleotides line up with TRBD1. Trimming removed 2 bases from V and 8 bases from J; junction bases left unmatched: 13. In germline, CDR1 is SNHLY, CDR2 FYNNEI. This CDR3 comprises 16 residues.

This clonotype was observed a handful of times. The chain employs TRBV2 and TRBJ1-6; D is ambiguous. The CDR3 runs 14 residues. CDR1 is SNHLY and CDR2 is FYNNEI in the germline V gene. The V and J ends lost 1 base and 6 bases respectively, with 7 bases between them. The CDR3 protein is CASSEGPGNSPLHF. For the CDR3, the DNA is TGTGCCAGCAGTGAAGGCCCCGGTAATTCACCCCTCCACTTT. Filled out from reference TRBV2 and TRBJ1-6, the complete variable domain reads EPEVTQTPSHQVTQMGQEVILRCVPISNHLYFYWYRQILGQKVEFLVSFYNNEISEKSEIFDDQFSVERPDGSNFTLKIRSTKLEDSAMYFCASSEGPGNSPLHFGNGTRLTVT.

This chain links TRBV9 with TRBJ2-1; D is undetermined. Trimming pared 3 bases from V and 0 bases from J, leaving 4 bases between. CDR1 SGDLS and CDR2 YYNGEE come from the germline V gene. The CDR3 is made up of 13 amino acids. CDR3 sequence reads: CASSDASYNEQFF. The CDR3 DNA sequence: TGTGCCAGCAGCGATGCCTCCTACAATGAGCAGTTCTTC.

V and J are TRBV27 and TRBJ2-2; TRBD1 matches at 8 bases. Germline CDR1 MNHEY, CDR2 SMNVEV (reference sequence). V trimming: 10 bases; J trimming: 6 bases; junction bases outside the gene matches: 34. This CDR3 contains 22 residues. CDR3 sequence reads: CATPLIPLTPGRDRGFAGELFF. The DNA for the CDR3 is TGTGCCACCCCCCTTATACCACTAACTCCCGGGCGAGACAGGGGTTTTGCCGGGGAGCTGTTTTTT.

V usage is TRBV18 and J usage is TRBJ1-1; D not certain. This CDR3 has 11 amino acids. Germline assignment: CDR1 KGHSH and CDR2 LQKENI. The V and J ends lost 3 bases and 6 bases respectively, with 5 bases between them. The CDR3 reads CASSPKSEAFF. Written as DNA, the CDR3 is TGTGCCAGCTCACCGAAATCTGAAGCTTTCTTT.